This passage covers 20 T cell receptor beta chains from one sample sequenced in a study of blood T cell repertoires in COVID-19. Repertoires were generated with immunoSEQ multiplex PCR, while TCRdb's copy carries only in-frame clones and drops some. The repertoire holds about 39,000 clones, roughly 80% seen once, with about a tenth in the top ten. Material for sequencing was peripheral blood. These receptors were obtained from a man between 60 and 70 years old in a cohort sampled during active COVID-19.

The chain employs TRBV28 and TRBJ2-1; 8 bases match TRBD1. Per germline, CDR1 MDHEN and CDR2 SYDVKM. The CDR3 spans 15 residues. The V segment lost 1 base and the J segment 5 bases; nucleotides outside the gene matches: 4. The CDR3 DNA sequence: TGTGCCAGCAGTTTATCATGGACAGGGCACAATGAGCAGTTCTTC. This sequence encodes CASSLSWTGHNEQFF.

This rearrangement joins TRBV10-1 to TRBJ2-1; 11 bases map to TRBD2. Trimming took 4 bases from V and 3 from J; bases not matched to a gene: 5. CDR1 and CDR2 from the germline V gene are WNHNN and SYGVQD (reference sequence). The CDR3 spans 16 residues. The CDR3 sequence: CASSGIAGGNYNEQFF. CDR3 DNA: TGCGCCAGCAGTGGTATAGCGGGGGGGAACTACAATGAGCAGTTCTTC.

The chain joins TRBV2 to TRBJ2-2; D call uncertain. Germline assignment: CDR1 SNHLY and CDR2 FYNNEI. This CDR3 contains 15 residues. V lost 0 bases and J lost 4, with 9 bases in between. As DNA, the CDR3 is TGTGCCAGCAGTGAAGCGCTACAGAGCACCGGGGAGCTGTTTTTT. Residues: CASSEALQSTGELFF.

The chain employs TRBV4-3 and TRBJ2-4; 8 bases line up with TRBD1. The V gene's germline CDR1 is LGHNA and CDR2 YSLEER. The V and J ends lost 3 bases and 1 base, in that order; junction bases with no gene match: 2. This CDR3 has 15 amino acids. CDR3 nucleotides: TGCGCCAGCAGCCAGGGACAGGCGGCCAAAAACATTCAGTACTTC. This encodes CASSQGQAAKNIQYF.

The genes are TRBV29-1 and TRBJ2-2; unclear D gene. The CDR3 has 13 residues. The germline V gene has CDR1 SQVTM and CDR2 ANQGSEA. The ends were cut back, 5 bases at V and 8 bases at J, with 15 bases in the middle. In DNA, the CDR3 is TGCAGCGTTTTGGCAGAATCTTTGGGGGAGCTGTTTTTT. Translated, it gives CSVLAESLGELFF.

The rearrangement uses TRBV2 and TRBJ1-2; 11 bases align to TRBD1. CDR3 size: 12 residues. Germline assignment: CDR1 SNHLY and CDR2 FYNNEI. Germline trimming cut 8 bases from V and 4 bases from J; bases unmatched to any gene: 0. DNA of the CDR3: TGTGCCAGCGGGACAGGGGGCTATGGCTACACCTTC. It yields the protein CASGTGGYGYTF.

The rearrangement uses TRBV7-3 and TRBJ2-1, with D perhaps matching TRBD1 (5 bases). CDR3 length equals 15 residues. V was cut by 5 bases and J by 4 bases, with 15 bases left in between. CDR1 and CDR2 from the germline V gene are SGHTA and FQGTGA. CDR3: CASSLQGVAYNEQFF. CDR3 in DNA: TGTGCCAGCAGCCTCCAGGGCGTAGCATACAATGAGCAGTTCTTC.

V gene TRBV5-8 combines with J gene TRBJ1-5, with D possibly matching TRBD1 (5 bases). The CDR3 extends over 14 amino acids. Germline values: CDR1 SGHTS, CDR2 YDEGEE. Trimming shortened V by 4 bases and J by 9 bases, and 17 bases separated the two germline ends. The CDR3 bases are TGTGCCAGCAGCAGACCACGGGGGAGGCCGCCCCAGCATTTT. This codes for CASSRPRGRPPQHF.

The chain has TRBV7-2 and TRBJ2-7; 11 nucleotides line up with TRBD2. CDR3 length: 14 amino acids. In germline, CDR1 is SGHTA, CDR2 FQGNSA. The junction had 2 bases not matched to a gene; V was cut back by 5 bases and J by 2 bases. The DNA of the CDR3 is TGTGCCAGCAGCGAGACTAGCGGGGCCTACGAGCAGTACTTC. Its protein is CASSETSGAYEQYF.

V is TRBV9 and J is TRBJ2-1; 9 bases are shared with TRBD1. The CDR3 loop spans 15 amino acids. With V trimmed by 3 bases and J by 4 bases, 5 bases remained unmatched. Germline-derived CDR1 and CDR2 are SGDLS and YYNGEE. The CDR3 loop reads CASSASGTGYNEQFF. Here the CDR3 DNA reads TGTGCCAGCAGCGCCTCCGGGACAGGGTACAATGAGCAGTTCTTC.

V is TRBV28 and J is TRBJ2-2; 7 bases are a match to TRBD1. The CDR3 has 15 amino acids. After removal of 8 bases from V and 4 bases from J, the junction contained 10 bases not matched to a gene. Germline-derived CDR1 and CDR2 are MDHEN and SYDVKM. CDR3 in amino acids: CASLPQGVSTGELFF. DNA for the CDR3: TGTGCCAGCCTCCCTCAGGGGGTGAGCACCGGGGAGCTGTTTTTT.

V and J are TRBV6-2 or TRBV6-3 and TRBJ2-3; TRBD2 agrees at 8 bases. The CDR3 totals 14 residues. Germline lookup yields CDR1 MNHEY and CDR2 SVGEGT. V dropped 2 bases and J dropped 4; count of bases not matched to a gene: 2. CDR3 region: CASSYGRGADTQYF. The CDR3, as DNA: TGTGCCAGCAGTTACGGGCGGGGGGCAGATACGCAGTATTTT.

CDR3 residues: CASSDTRLRQFF. CDR3 DNA sequence: TGTGCCAGCAGTGACACAAGGCTTCGGCAGTTCTTC. V is TRBV27 and J is TRBJ2-1; D remains unclear. V lost 5 bases and J lost 12, with 14 bases in between. The germline CDR1 and CDR2 sequences are MNHEY and SMNVEV (reference sequence). The CDR3 has 12 amino acids.

The V call is TRBV28, the J call TRBJ2-1, with D perhaps matching TRBD2 (6 bases). The germline V and J ends were trimmed by 7 bases and 0 bases, with 28 bases remaining between them. The CDR3 loop spans 20 amino acids. The germline V gene encodes CDR1 MDHEN and CDR2 SYDVKM. The CDR3 spells CASIPDRAGTLLPSYNEQFF. The CDR3, as DNA: TGTGCCAGCATCCCGGATCGAGCGGGCACTTTACTCCCCTCCTACAATGAGCAGTTCTTC.

The chain carries TRBV3-1 (or the pseudogene TRBV3-2) and TRBJ2-5, with 7 positions matching TRBD1. Germline V gene lookup returns CDR1 LGHDT and CDR2 YNNKEL (reference sequence). This CDR3 has 15 residues. The ends lost 3 bases at V and 1 base at J; junction bases unmatched: 5. The CDR3 DNA reads as TGTGCCAGCAGCCAGAGGGGACAGCTCCAAGAGACCCAGTACTTC. It codes for CASSQRGQLQETQYF.

V and J are TRBV24-1 and TRBJ2-1, with 11 bases identical to TRBD1. V dropped 5 bases and J dropped 6; count of bases not matched to a gene: 8. Germline V gene data show CDR1 as KGHDR and CDR2 as SFDVKD. The CDR3 runs 16 residues. CDR3 sequence (DNA): TGTGCCACCAGTGGTTCCCGGGACAGGGGGTTCAATGAGCAGTTCTTC. It specifies CATSGSRDRGFNEQFF.

The chain recombines TRBV4-2 with TRBJ2-7, with D possibly matching TRBD1 (7 bases). This CDR3 comprises 16 residues. V lost 8 bases, J lost 3 bases, and 23 bases lay in between. Per germline, CDR1 LGHNA and CDR2 YNFKEQ. CDR3 nucleotides: TGTGCCAGCTCTCCACGCCGGGGCCAGGGGGGCTACGAGCAGTACTTC. This encodes CASSPRRGQGGYEQYF.

This clone was counted a few times. The chain links TRBV9 to TRBJ1-6; D uncertain. Between the trimmed V and J ends, which lost 1 base and 4 bases, there was a span of 6 bases. Germline CDR1 is SGDLS and CDR2 is YYNGEE. The CDR3 is made up of 14 amino acids. The CDR3, as DNA: TGTGCCAGCAGCGTAAACCAGTATAATTCACCCCTCCACTTT. It specifies CASSVNQYNSPLHF.

V usage is TRBV2 and J usage is TRBJ2-7, with 7 bases matching TRBD1. Germline trimming cut 4 bases from V and 0 bases from J; bases unmatched to any gene: 3. Germline values: CDR1 SNHLY, CDR2 FYNNEI. This CDR3 contains 14 residues. In DNA form, the CDR3 reads TGTGCCAGCAGTGGGACAGGAAGCTCCTACGAGCAGTACTTC. As protein: CASSGTGSSYEQYF.

The V call is TRBV11-2, the J call TRBJ1-2; 11 nucleotides match TRBD1. CDR1 is SGHAT, CDR2 FQNNGV, per germline. Trimming removed 1 base from V and 4 bases from J; junction bases left unmatched: 2. This CDR3 has 15 amino acids. This CDR3 reads CASSLGTGGTYGYTF. CDR3 in DNA: TGTGCCAGCAGCTTAGGGACAGGGGGCACCTATGGCTACACCTTC.